The 21 T cell receptor beta chains below all came from one sample that was sequenced in a study of beta chain features in type 1 diabetes. Sequencing targeted expressed TCRB transcripts, as all isolated RNA had been reverse transcribed. The data were produced by immunoSEQ multiplex PCR, yet TCRdb's version contains in-frame clones alone and is incomplete. The data hold 600,000 or so clones, with about an eighth observed a single time. Study results and limitations: Significant though moderate, a shortening of TCRB CDR3s appeared in all four CD4+ subsets of Type 1 diabetes patients.

Which antigens these TCRs recognize remains unknown. The sequencing sample was made of naive CD4+ T cells from blood. These receptors were collected from a young man with type 1 diabetes.

J is TRBJ2-7 and V is TRBV6-1; D is possibly TRBD2 (5 bases). The germline V gene encodes CDR1 MNHNS and CDR2 SASEGT. The germline V and J ends were trimmed by 7 bases and 3 bases, with 13 bases remaining between them. The CDR3 is 13 residues long. CDR3 nucleotide sequence: TGTGCCAGCAATCAAAGGACTGGCTACGAGCAGTACTTC. Encoded protein: CASNQRTGYEQYF.

This clone has a handful of counts. The same CDR3 also results from other DNA sequences found in this sample. The chain links TRBV6-1 to TRBJ2-7; 10 bases fit TRBD1. Germline lookup yields CDR1 MNHNS and CDR2 SASEGT. This CDR3 comprises 13 residues. V lost 4 bases and J lost 7; bases outside the gene matches: 4. The CDR3 nucleotides read TGTGCCAGCAGTGGACAGGGGGCAGGGGAGCAGTACTTC. It yields the protein CASSGQGAGEQYF.

Only a few counts were recorded for this clone. The chain combines TRBV7-9 with TRBJ2-5; D is ambiguous. The CDR3 is made up of 13 amino acids. Trimming stripped 4 bases from V and 2 bases from J, with 8 bases between. Germline V CDR1 and CDR2: SEHNR, FQNEAQ (reference sequence). Written as DNA, the CDR3 is TGTGCCAGCAGCTCCGACGGGCAAGAGACCCAGTACTTC. It codes for CASSSDGQETQYF.

The table lists this clone with a few counts. The chain combines TRBV5-1 with TRBJ2-3; D is undetermined. Looked up from germline, CDR1 is SGHRS and CDR2 is YFSETQ. V gave up 3 bases and J gave up 0 bases, with 14 bases separating them. The CDR3 covers 16 residues. The CDR3 sequence is CASSSGLASSTDTQYF. CDR3 DNA: TGCGCCAGCAGCTCCGGTCTGGCATCTAGCACAGATACGCAGTATTTT.

This rearrangement joins TRBV29-1 to TRBJ2-7; the D gene is possibly TRBD2 (5 bases). Germline V gene sequence: CDR1 SQVTM, CDR2 ANQGSEA. V lost 4 bases and J lost 3, with 7 bases in between. This CDR3 contains 11 residues. CDR3 coding DNA: TGCAGCGTTGGGACTTTCTACGAGCAGTACTTC. The encoded protein is CSVGTFYEQYF.

The J gene is TRBJ2-7, the V gene TRBV11-2, with D perhaps assigned TRBD1 or TRBD2 (6 bases each). The germline V and J ends were trimmed by 1 base and 6 bases, with 19 bases remaining between them. The germline CDR1 and CDR2 sequences are SGHAT and FQNNGV. The CDR3 is 16 residues long. Written as DNA, the CDR3 is TGTGCCAGCAGCTTAGCATTTTCGGGGGCCACCCCCGAGCAGTACTTC. Its translation is CASSLAFSGATPEQYF.

This chain links TRBV29-1 with TRBJ2-1, with D possibly being TRBD1 or TRBD2 (5 bases each). The CDR3 totals 15 residues. The germline V gene has CDR1 SQVTM and CDR2 ANQGSEA. Trimming took 4 bases from V and 0 from J, leaving 13 bases between them. Written as DNA, the CDR3 is TGCAGCGTTGCCGGGACGCCCGACTCCTACAATGAGCAGTTCTTC. Amino acids: CSVAGTPDSYNEQFF.

This clone has a handful of counts. Other nucleotide sequences in the sample specify the same CDR3. The rearrangement uses TRBV9 and TRBJ2-1; 14 bases match TRBD2. Unmatched junction bases numbered 2, after V lost 0 bases and J lost 6 bases. Germline loops: CDR1 SGDLS, CDR2 YYNGEE. CDR3 length equals 16 residues. In DNA form, the CDR3 reads TGTGCCAGCAGCGTAGCGGGGACTAGCGGGGGCAATGAGCAGTTCTTC. Protein: CASSVAGTSGGNEQFF. Based on the CDR3 plus reference TRBV9 and TRBJ2-1, the full variable domain is DSGVTQTPKHLITATGQRVTLRCSPRSGDLSVYWYQQSLDQGLQFLIQYYNGEERAKGNILERFSAQQFPDLHSELNLSSLELGDSALYFCASSVAGTSGGNEQFFGPGTRLTVL.

This clone has more than one count but fewer than ten. The chain carries TRBV7-2 and TRBJ2-7; TRBD1 matches 11 bases. With V trimmed by 5 bases and J by 6 bases, 6 bases remained unmatched. Germline CDR1 SGHTA, CDR2 FQGNSA. This CDR3 has 14 residues. The CDR3, as DNA: TGTGCCAGCAGCGGTCGGACAGGGGGCGCCGAGCAGTACTTC. Protein sequence: CASSGRTGGAEQYF.

This sequence joins TRBV27 and TRBJ1-2; D unresolved. Between the trimmed V and J ends, which lost 6 bases and 6 bases, there was a span of 11 bases. Germline CDR1 MNHEY, CDR2 SMNVEV (reference sequence). CDR3 length: 12 amino acids. Written as DNA, the CDR3 is TGTGCCAGCAGGGGTGTTTGGAATGGCTACACCTTC. Translated, it gives CASRGVWNGYTF.

This clone occurred a few times. Within the sample, other DNA sequences also encode this same CDR3. V and J are TRBV4-3 and TRBJ1-1, with D maybe TRBD1 (5 bases). The CDR3 runs to 15 residues. Trimming removed 0 bases at V and 1 base at J, with 9 bases between. The germline V gene encodes CDR1 LGHNA and CDR2 YSLEER. This chain's CDR3 is CASSQDRGRNTEAFF. In DNA, the CDR3 is TGCGCCAGCAGCCAAGATAGGGGCAGGAACACTGAAGCTTTCTTT.

This clone was counted a few times. V usage is TRBV5-4 and J usage is TRBJ2-2, with TRBD1 as a possible D gene (5 bases). Trimming stripped 3 bases from V and 6 bases from J, with 9 bases between. Germline values: CDR1 SGHNT, CDR2 YYREEE (reference sequence). There are 13 residues in the CDR3. CDR3 sequence: CASSSRVPGELFF. The DNA of the CDR3 is TGTGCCAGCAGCTCCAGGGTTCCCGGGGAGCTGTTTTTT.

This clone appeared a few times. The genes are TRBV7-9 and TRBJ1-6, with 9 nucleotides matching TRBD1. This CDR3 is built from 15 residues. Germline V gene lookup returns CDR1 SEHNR and CDR2 FQNEAQ (reference sequence). Trimming took 1 base from V and 9 from J; bases not matched to a gene: 4. DNA for the CDR3: TGTGCCAGCAGCTTAGGTGGGGACAGGGTTTCACCCCTCCACTTT. Its protein is CASSLGGDRVSPLHF. The entire variable domain, with the rest obtained from reference TRBV7-9 and TRBJ1-6, is as follows: DTGVSQNPRHKITKRGQNVTFRCDPISEHNRLYWYRQTLGQGPEFLTYFQNEAQLEKSRLLSDRFSAERPKGSFSTLEIQRTEQGDSAMYLCASSLGGDRVSPLHFGNGTRLTVT.

The V gene is TRBV30, the J gene TRBJ1-3, with no clear D. V lost 4 bases to trimming and J lost 0 bases, with 10 bases between them. This CDR3 has 14 amino acids. Germline V lookup: CDR1 GTSNPN, CDR2 SVGIG (reference sequence). As DNA, the CDR3 is TGTGCCTGGAAAAGGGATTACTCTGGAAACACCATATATTTT. This sequence encodes CAWKRDYSGNTIYF.

This chain joins TRBV7-9 and TRBJ2-7, with 7 bases lining up with TRBD2. V was pared by 5 bases and J by 5 bases, with 6 bases of the junction left unmatched. The CDR3 totals 13 residues. The V gene's germline CDR1 is SEHNR and CDR2 FQNEAQ (reference sequence). The CDR3 reads CASSIGGFDEQYF. DNA for the CDR3: TGTGCCAGCAGCATCGGGGGGTTCGACGAGCAGTACTTC.

The genes are TRBV9 and TRBJ2-2; D remains ambiguous. Germline-derived CDR1 and CDR2 are SGDLS and YYNGEE. Between the trimmed V and J ends, which lost 0 bases and 6 bases, there was a span of 6 bases. The CDR3 totals 13 residues. CDR3 nucleotides: TGTGCCAGCAGCGTAGTCCAGTCCGGGGAGCTGTTTTTT. Its protein is CASSVVQSGELFF.

This clone was detected only a few times. This chain joins TRBV25-1 and TRBJ2-5; 8 bases map to TRBD2. Germline V gives CDR1 MGHDK, CDR2 SYGVNS. The CDR3 is made up of 15 amino acids. V dropped 8 bases and J dropped 5; count of bases not matched to a gene: 13. The CDR3 loop is CASLTSRSGAETQYF. CDR3 coding DNA: TGTGCCAGCCTAACCAGCCGTAGCGGGGCGGAGACCCAGTACTTC.

The J gene is TRBJ1-4, the V gene TRBV28; TRBD1 is a possible D gene (5 bases). Per the germline V gene, CDR1 is MDHEN and CDR2 is SYDVKM. Trimming stripped 7 bases from V and 9 bases from J, with 18 bases between. The CDR3 is made up of 14 amino acids. For the CDR3, the DNA is TGTGCCAGCACCTTGGGGGGTTCCGTGAAAAAACTGTTTTTT. It encodes CASTLGGSVKKLFF.

This clone was counted a few times. In DNA form, the CDR3 reads TGTGCCAGTAGTATGGGTCCTGTTTACAATGAGCAGTTCTTC. Its translation is CASSMGPVYNEQFF. The V call is TRBV19, the J call TRBJ2-1; D is ambiguous. CDR1 and CDR2 from the germline V gene are LNHDA and SQIVND (reference sequence). The V gene lost 3 bases and the J gene lost 4 bases, with 10 bases spanning the gap. The CDR3 sequence is 14 residues long. The full variable domain, completed using reference TRBV19 and TRBJ2-1, is DGGITQSPKYLFRKEGQNVTLSCEQNLNHDAMYWYRQDPGQGLRLIYYSQIVNDFQKGDIAEGYSVSREKKESFPLTVTSAQKNPTAFYLCASSMGPVYNEQFFGPGTRLTVL.

The V call is TRBV13, the J call TRBJ1-2; D uncertain. CDR1 and CDR2 from the germline V gene are PRHDT and FYEKMQ (reference sequence). Trimming took 1 base from V and 1 from J, leaving 10 bases between them. This CDR3 comprises 15 residues. CDR3 sequence (DNA): TGTGCCAGCAGCTTAGCGGGAGGAATTAACTATGGCTACACCTTC. It specifies CASSLAGGINYGYTF. Based on the CDR3 plus reference TRBV13 and TRBJ1-2, the full variable domain is AAGVIQSPRHLIKEKRETATLKCYPIPRHDTVYWYQQGPGQDPQFLISFYEKMQSDKGSIPDRFSAQQFSDYHSELNMSSLELGDSALYFCASSLAGGINYGYTFGSGTRLTVV.

This clone was seen only a few times. The chain recombines TRBV10-2 with TRBJ2-4, with 7 bases that match TRBD2. The CDR3 spans 13 residues. With 6 bases clipped from V and 9 bases from J, the junction kept 8 bases outside the gene matches. Per the germline V gene, CDR1 is WSHSY and CDR2 is SAAADI. As DNA, the CDR3 is TGCGCCAGCAGCACCGGACTAGAGGGCATTCAGTACTTC. Its protein product is CASSTGLEGIQYF.